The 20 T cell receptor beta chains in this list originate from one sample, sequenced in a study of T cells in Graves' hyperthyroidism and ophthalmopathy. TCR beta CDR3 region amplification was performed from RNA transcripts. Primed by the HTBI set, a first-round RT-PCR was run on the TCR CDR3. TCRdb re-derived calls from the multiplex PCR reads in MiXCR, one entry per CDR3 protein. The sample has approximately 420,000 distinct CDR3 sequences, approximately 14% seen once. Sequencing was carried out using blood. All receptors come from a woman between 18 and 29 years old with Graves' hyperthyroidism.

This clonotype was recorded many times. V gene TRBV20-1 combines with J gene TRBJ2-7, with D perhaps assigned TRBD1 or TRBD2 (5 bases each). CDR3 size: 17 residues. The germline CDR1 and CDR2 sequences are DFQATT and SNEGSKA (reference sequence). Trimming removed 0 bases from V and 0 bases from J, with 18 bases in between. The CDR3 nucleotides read TGCAGTGCTAGAGATCGAGGGTGGGCAGGGCGCTCCTACGAGCAGTACTTC. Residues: CSARDRGWAGRSYEQYF.

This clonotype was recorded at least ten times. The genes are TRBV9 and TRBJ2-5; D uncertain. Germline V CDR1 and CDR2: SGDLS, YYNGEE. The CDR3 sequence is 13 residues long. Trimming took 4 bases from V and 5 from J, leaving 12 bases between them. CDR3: CASSPREFETQYF. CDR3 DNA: TGTGCCAGCAGCCCCCGCGAGTTTGAGACCCAGTACTTC.

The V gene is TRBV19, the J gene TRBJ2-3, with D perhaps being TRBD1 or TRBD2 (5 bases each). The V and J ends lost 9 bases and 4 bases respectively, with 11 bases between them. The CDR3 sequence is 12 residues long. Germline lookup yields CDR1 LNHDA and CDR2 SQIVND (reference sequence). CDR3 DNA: TGTGCCAGCCCTGGGGGAGCAGATACGCAGTATTTT. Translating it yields CASPGGADTQYF.

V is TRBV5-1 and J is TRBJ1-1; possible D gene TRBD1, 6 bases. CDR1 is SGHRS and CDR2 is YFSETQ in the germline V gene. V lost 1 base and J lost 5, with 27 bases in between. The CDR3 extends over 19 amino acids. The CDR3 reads CASSLRVEQGVGVKTEAFF. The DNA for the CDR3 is TGCGCCAGCAGCTTGAGAGTTGAACAGGGCGTTGGGGTCAAGACTGAAGCTTTCTTT.

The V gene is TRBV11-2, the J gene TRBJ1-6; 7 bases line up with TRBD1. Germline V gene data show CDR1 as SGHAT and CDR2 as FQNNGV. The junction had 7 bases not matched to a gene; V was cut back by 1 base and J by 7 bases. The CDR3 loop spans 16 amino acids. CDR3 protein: CASSLGGQGGNSPLHF. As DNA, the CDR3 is TGTGCCAGCAGCTTAGGGGGGCAGGGGGGCAATTCACCCCTCCACTTT. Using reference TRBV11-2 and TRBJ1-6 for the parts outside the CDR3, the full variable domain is EAGVAQSPRYKIIEKRQSVAFWCNPISGHATLYWYQQILGQGPKLLIQFQNNGVVDDSQLPKDRFSAERLKGVDSTLKIQPAKLEDSAVYLCASSLGGQGGNSPLHFGNGTRLTVT.

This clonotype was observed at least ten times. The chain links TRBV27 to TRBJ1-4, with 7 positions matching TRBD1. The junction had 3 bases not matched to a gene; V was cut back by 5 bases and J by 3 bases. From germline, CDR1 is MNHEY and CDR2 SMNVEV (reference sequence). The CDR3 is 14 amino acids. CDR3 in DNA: TGTGCCAGCAGTGACAGGGAAGCTAATGAAAAACTGTTTTTT. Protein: CASSDREANEKLFF.

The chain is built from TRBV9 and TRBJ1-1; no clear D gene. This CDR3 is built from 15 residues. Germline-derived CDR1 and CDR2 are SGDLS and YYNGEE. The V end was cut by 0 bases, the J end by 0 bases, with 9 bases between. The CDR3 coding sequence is TGTGCCAGCAGCGTAGGGGCAGTCCTGAACACTGAAGCTTTCTTT. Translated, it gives CASSVGAVLNTEAFF.

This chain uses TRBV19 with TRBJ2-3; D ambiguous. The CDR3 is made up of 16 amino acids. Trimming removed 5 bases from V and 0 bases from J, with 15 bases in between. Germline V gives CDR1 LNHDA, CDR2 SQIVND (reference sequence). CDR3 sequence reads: CASSPVAVASTDTQYF. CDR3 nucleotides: TGTGCCAGTAGTCCGGTGGCGGTCGCTAGCACAGATACGCAGTATTTT.

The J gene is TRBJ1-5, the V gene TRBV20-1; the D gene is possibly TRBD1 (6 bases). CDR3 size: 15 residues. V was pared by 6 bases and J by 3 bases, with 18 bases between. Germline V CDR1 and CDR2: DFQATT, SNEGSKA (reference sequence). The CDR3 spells CSAPSGGQPNQPQHF. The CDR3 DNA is TGCAGTGCCCCCTCCGGAGGACAGCCCAATCAGCCCCAGCATTTT.

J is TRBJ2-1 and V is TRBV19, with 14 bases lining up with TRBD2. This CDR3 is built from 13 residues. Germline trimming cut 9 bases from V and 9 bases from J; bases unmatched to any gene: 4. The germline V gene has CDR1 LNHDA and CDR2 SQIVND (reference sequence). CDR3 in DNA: TGTGCCAGGGGACTAGCGGGAGTTTGTGAGCAGTTCTTC. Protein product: CARGLAGVCEQFF.

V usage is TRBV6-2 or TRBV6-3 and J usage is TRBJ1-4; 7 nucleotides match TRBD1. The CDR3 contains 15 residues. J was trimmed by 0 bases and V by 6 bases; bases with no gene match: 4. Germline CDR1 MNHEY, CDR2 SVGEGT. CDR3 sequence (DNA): TGTGCCAGCAGATCGACAGGGCCAACTAATGAAAAACTGTTTTTT. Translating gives CASRSTGPTNEKLFF.

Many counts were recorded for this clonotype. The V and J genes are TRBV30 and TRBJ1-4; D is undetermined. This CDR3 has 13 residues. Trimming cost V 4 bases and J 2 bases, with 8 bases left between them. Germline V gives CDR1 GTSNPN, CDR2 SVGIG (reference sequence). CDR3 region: CAWNGETNEKLFF. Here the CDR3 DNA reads TGTGCCTGGAACGGTGAGACTAATGAAAAACTGTTTTTT. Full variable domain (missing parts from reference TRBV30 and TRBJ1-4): SQTIHQWPATLVQPVGSPLSLECTVEGTSNPNLYWYRQAAGRGLQLLFYSVGIGQISSEVPQNLSASRPQDRQFILSSKKLLLSDSGFYLCAWNGETNEKLFFGSGTQLSVL.

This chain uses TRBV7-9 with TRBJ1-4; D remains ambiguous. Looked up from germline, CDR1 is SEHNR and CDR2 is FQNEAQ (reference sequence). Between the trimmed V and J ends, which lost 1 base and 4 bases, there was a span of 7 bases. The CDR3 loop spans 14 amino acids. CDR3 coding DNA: TGTGCCAGCAGCTTAGGGACGGATAATGAAAAACTGTTTTTT. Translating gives CASSLGTDNEKLFF.

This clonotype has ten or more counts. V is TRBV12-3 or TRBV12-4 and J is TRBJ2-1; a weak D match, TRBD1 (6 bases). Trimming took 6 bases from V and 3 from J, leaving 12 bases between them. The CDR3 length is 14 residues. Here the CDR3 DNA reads TGTGCCAGCAGGGAACAGGGCTACTACAATGAGCAGTTCTTC. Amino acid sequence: CASREQGYYNEQFF.

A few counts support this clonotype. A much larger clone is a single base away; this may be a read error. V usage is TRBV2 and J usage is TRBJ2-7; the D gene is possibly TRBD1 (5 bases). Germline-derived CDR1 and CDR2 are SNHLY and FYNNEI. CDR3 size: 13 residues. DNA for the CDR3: TGTGCCAGCAGTACGGACAAGTACTACGTGCAGTACTTC. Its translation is CASSTDKYYVQYF.

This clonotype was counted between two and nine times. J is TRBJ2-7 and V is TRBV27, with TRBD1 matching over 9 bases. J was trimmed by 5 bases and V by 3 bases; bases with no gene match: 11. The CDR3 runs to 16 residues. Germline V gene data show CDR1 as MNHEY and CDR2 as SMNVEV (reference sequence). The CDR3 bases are TGTGCCAGCAGTTTCCTCACGGGGACAGGGATCGACGAGCAGTACTTC. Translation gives CASSFLTGTGIDEQYF.

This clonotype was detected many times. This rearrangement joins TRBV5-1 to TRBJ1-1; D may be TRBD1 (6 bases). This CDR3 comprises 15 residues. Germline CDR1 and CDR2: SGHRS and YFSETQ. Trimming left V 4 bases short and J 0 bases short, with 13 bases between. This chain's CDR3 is CASSVNREVNTEAFF. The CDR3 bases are TGCGCCAGCAGCGTGAACAGGGAGGTGAACACTGAAGCTTTCTTT. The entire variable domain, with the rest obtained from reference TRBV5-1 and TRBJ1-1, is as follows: KAGVTQTPRYLIKTRGQQVTLSCSPISGHRSVSWYQQTPGQGLQFLFEYFSETQRNKGNFPGRFSGRQFSNSRSEMNVSTLELGDSALYLCASSVNREVNTEAFFGQGTRLTVV.

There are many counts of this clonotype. The CDR3 DNA sequence: TGTGCCAGCAGTTTATCCTTCGGCAATGAGCAGTTCTTC. Residues: CASSLSFGNEQFF. The gene calls are TRBV28 and TRBJ2-1; D is ambiguous. This CDR3 has 13 amino acids. V dropped 1 base and J dropped 6 bases, with 7 bases sitting between them. Germline CDR1 is MDHEN and CDR2 is SYDVKM.

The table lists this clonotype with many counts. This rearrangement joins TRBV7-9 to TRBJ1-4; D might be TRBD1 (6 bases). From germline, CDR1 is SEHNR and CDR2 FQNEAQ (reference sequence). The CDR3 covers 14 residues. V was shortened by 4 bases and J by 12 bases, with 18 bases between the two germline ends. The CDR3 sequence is CASSSDSHNEELFF. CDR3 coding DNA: TGTGCCAGCAGCTCGGACAGCCATAATGAGGAACTGTTTTTT.

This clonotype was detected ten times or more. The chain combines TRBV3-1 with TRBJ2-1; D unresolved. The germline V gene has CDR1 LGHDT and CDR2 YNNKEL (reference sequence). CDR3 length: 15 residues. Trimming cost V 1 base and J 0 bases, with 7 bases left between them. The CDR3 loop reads CASSQVASSYNEQFF. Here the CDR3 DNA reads TGTGCCAGCAGCCAAGTTGCTAGCTCCTACAATGAGCAGTTCTTC.